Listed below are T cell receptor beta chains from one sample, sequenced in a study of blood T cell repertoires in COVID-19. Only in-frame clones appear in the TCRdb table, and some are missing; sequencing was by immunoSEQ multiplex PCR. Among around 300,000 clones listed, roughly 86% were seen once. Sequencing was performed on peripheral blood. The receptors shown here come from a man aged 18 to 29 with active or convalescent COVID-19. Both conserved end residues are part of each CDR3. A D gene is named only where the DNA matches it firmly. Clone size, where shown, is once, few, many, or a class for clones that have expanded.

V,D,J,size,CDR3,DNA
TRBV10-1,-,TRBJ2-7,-,CASSDGTTLYEQYF,TGCGCCAGCAGTGATGGGACAACCCTATACGAGCAGTACTTC
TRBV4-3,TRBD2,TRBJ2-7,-,CASSPRTSGPYEQYF,TGCGCCAGCAGCCCTCGGACTAGCGGACCCTACGAGCAGTACTTC
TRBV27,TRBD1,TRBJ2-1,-,CASSPRGQGAYNEQFF,TGTGCCAGCAGTCCTAGGGGACAGGGGGCTTACAATGAGCAGTTCTTC
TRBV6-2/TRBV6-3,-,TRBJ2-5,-,CASSYSGGGVETQYF,TGTGCCAGCAGTTACTCGGGGGGGGGCGTGGAGACCCAGTACTTC
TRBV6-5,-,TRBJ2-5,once,CASSYSWGAQETQYF,TGTGCCAGCAGTTACTCTTGGGGCGCACAAGAGACCCAGTACTTC
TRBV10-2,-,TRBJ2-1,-,CASNPGDNEQFF,TGCGCCAGCAATCCAGGCGACAATGAGCAGTTCTTC
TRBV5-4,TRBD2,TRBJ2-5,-,CASSSEIAGGFKETQYF,TGTGCCAGCAGCTCCGAAATAGCGGGGGGGTTTAAAGAGACCCAGTACTTC
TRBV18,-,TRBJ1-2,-,CASSPQLGEDGYTF,TGTGCCAGCTCACCACAGCTGGGTGAGGATGGCTACACCTTC
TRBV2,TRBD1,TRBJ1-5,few,CASSALTGGNQPQHF,TGTGCCAGCAGCGCTTTGACAGGGGGTAATCAGCCCCAGCATTTT
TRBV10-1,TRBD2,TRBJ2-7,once,CASSDDLAGSFDEQYF,TGCGCCAGCAGTGATGATCTAGCGGGGTCGTTTGACGAGCAGTACTTC
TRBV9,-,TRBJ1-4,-,CASSEGGQVNEKLFF,TGTGCCAGCAGCGAGGGGGGGCAGGTGAATGAAAAACTGTTTTTT
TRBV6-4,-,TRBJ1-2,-,CASSDSVGGYTF,TGTGCCAGCAGTGACTCGGTGGGCGGCTACACCTTC
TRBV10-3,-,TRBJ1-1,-,CAIRFPGGRNTEAFF,TGTGCCATCAGGTTTCCGGGAGGTAGGAACACTGAAGCTTTCTTT
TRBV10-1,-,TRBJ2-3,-,CASSDGGPPRFTQYF,TGCGCCAGCAGTGACGGCGGGCCCCCACGTTTTACGCAGTATTTT
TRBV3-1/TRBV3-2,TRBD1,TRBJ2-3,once,CASSHRDREYPTDTQYF,TGTGCCAGCAGCCACCGGGACAGGGAATACCCCACAGATACGCAGTATTTT
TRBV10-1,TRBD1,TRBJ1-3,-,CASGDRAGNTIYF,TGCGCCAGCGGGGACAGGGCTGGAAACACCATATATTTT
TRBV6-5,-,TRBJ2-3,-,CASSYTGDTQYF,TGTGCCAGCAGTTATACAGGAGATACGCAGTATTTT
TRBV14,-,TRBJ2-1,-,CASRWAGYNEQFF,TGTGCCAGCCGGTGGGCGGGGTACAATGAGCAGTTCTTC
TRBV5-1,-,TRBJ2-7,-,CASSYGIGRATYEQYF,TGCGCCAGCAGCTATGGCATCGGCAGGGCCACCTACGAGCAGTACTTC
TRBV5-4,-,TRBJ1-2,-,CASSLGWGGTNYGYTF,TGTGCCAGCAGCTTAGGATGGGGGGGAACTAACTATGGCTACACCTTC
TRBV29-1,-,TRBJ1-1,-,CSVRENTEAFF,TGCAGCGTTCGGGAGAACACTGAAGCTTTCTTT
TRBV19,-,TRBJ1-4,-,CASTSGLPRRTNEKLFF,TGTGCCAGTACCTCGGGACTGCCCCGTCGCACTAATGAAAAACTGTTTTTT
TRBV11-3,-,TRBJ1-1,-,CASSSQGGTEAFF,TGTGCCAGCAGCTCGCAGGGTGGCACTGAAGCTTTCTTT
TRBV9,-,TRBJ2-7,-,CASSAHTRGYEQYF,TGTGCCAGCAGCGCCCACACCCGGGGATACGAGCAGTACTTC
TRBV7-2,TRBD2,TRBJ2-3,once,CASSSLAGGVDTQYF,TGTGCCAGCAGCTCCTTAGCGGGCGGAGTGGATACGCAGTATTTT
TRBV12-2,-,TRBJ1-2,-,CASRLQGAKNYGYTF,TGTGCAAGTCGCCTGCAGGGGGCGAAAAACTATGGCTACACCTTC
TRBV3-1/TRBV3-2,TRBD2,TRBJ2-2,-,CASTPGSGRNTGELFF,TGTGCCAGCACCCCTGGAAGCGGGAGGAACACCGGGGAGCTGTTTTTT
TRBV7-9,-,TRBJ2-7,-,CASTAPAGEQYF,TGTGCCAGCACCGCGCCGGCGGGGGAGCAGTACTTC
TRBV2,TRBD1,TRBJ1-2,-,CASSVLGGDGYTF,TGTGCCAGCAGTGTTCTAGGGGGCGATGGCTACACCTTC
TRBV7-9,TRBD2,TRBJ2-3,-,CASGRLAGKSDTQYF,TGTGCCAGCGGACGACTAGCGGGGAAATCAGATACGCAGTATTTT
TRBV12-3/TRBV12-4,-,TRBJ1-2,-,CASSPQKSGGYTF,TGTGCCAGCAGCCCACAGAAGTCGGGGGGCTACACCTTC
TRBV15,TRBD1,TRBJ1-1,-,CATSRTGNFMNTEAFF,TGTGCCACCAGCAGGACAGGGAATTTCATGAACACTGAAGCTTTCTTT
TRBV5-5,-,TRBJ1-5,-,CASSSGRGNEPQHF,TGTGCCAGCAGCTCCGGGCGGGGTAATGAGCCCCAGCATTTT
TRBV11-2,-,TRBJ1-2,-,CASSLKGGYGYTF,TGTGCCAGCAGCTTAAAGGGAGGGTATGGCTACACCTTC
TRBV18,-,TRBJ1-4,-,CASSVREEKLFF,TGTGCCAGCTCCGTCCGAGAGGAAAAACTGTTTTTT
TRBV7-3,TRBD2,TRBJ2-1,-,CASSFNPLAGGYNEQFF,TGTGCCAGCAGTTTTAACCCTCTAGCGGGGGGCTACAATGAGCAGTTCTTC
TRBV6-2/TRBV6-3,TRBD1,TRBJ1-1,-,CASSYGTVATEAFF,TGTGCCAGCAGCTATGGGACAGTCGCGACTGAAGCTTTCTTT
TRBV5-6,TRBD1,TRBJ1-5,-,CASSLMRQGVRQPQHF,TGTGCCAGCAGCTTGATGCGACAGGGGGTTCGACAGCCCCAGCATTTT
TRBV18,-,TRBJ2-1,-,CASSPPNFNEQFF,TGTGCCAGCTCACCCCCAAACTTCAATGAGCAGTTCTTC
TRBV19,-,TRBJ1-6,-,CASTRTSTGLNSPLHF,TGTGCCAGTACCAGAACCTCGACAGGTTTGAATTCACCCCTCCACTTT
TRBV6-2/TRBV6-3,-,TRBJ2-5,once,CASSYSRETQYF,TGTGCCAGCAGTTACTCGAGAGAGACCCAGTACTTC
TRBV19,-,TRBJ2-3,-,CASRDPGQRTDTQYF,TGTGCCAGTAGGGATCCGGGACAACGAACAGATACGCAGTATTTT
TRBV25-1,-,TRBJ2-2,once,CASSGGGELFF,TGTGCCAGCAGTGGAGGCGGGGAGCTGTTTTTT
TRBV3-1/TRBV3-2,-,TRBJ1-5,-,CASSQTRNYQPQHF,TGTGCCAGCAGCCAAACCAGGAATTACCAGCCCCAGCATTTT
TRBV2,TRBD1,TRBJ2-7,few,CASSEGPGRGLYEQYF,TGTGCCAGCAGTGAAGGCCCGGGCAGGGGGCTCTACGAGCAGTACTTC
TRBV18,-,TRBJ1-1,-,CASSPRTGDQKAFF,TGTGCCAGCTCACCACGGACGGGGGATCAGAAGGCTTTCTTT
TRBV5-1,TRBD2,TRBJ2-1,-,CASSFLAGDEQFF,TGCGCCAGCAGCTTTCTAGCGGGGGATGAGCAGTTCTTC
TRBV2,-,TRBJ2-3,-,CASSERRDTQYF,TGTGCCAGCAGTGAAAGGAGAGATACGCAGTATTTT
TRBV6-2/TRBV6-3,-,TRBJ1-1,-,CASSLPRVNTEAFF,TGTGCCAGCAGCTTACCCAGGGTGAACACTGAAGCTTTCTTT
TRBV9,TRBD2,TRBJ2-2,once,CASSAGGSGGAPNTGELFF,TGTGCCAGCAGCGCCGGTGGGAGCGGGGGGGCCCCCAACACCGGGGAGCTGTTTTTT
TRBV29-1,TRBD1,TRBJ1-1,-,CSVGRAGGGRLNTEAFF,TGCAGCGTTGGCCGGGCAGGGGGCGGCCGACTCAACACTGAAGCTTTCTTT
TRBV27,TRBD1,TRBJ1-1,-,CASSVTGGPNTEAFF,TGTGCCAGCAGTGTCACAGGGGGCCCGAACACTGAAGCTTTCTTT
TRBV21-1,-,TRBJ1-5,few,CASSKNRGDQPQHF,TGTGCCAGCAGCAAAAACAGGGGCGATCAGCCCCAGCATTTT
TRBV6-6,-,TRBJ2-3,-,CASSPSTDTQYF,TGTGCCAGTTCCCCCAGTACAGATACGCAGTATTTT
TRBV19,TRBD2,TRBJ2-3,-,CASSRTSGVVTQYF,TGTGCCAGTAGTAGGACTAGCGGGGTGGTTACGCAGTATTTT
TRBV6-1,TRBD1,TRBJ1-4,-,CASSETTGAKEKLFF,TGTGCCAGCAGTGAGACGACAGGGGCAAAGGAAAAACTGTTTTTT
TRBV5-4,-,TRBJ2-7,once,CASSLPGLFREQYF,TGTGCCAGCAGCTTGCCGGGACTCTTTCGCGAGCAGTACTTC